Listed below are T cell receptor beta chains from one sample, sequenced in a study of CD8 T cells in ankylosing spondylitis. TCRdb passed the 5' RACE reads through MiXCR, listing each CDR3 protein once. The sample records some 270,000 distinct CDR3 sequences, roughly 32% being singletons. Sequenced material: blood, either unsorted or a sorted T cell fraction (not recorded which). The receptors stem from a male donor with ankylosing spondylitis or in good health (not recorded which). Both conserved end residues are part of each CDR3. D genes are given only for firm matches. Rows may omit the clone size; those that give it use once, few, many or a size class.

V gene: TRBV6-1; clone size: -; J gene: TRBJ2-7; D gene: -; CDR3 protein: CASLWGGPSYEQYF; CDR3 DNA: TGTGCCAGCCTCTGGGGCGGGCCCTCCTACGAGCAGTACTTC
V gene: TRBV7-9; clone size: -; J gene: TRBJ1-2; D gene: -; CDR3 protein: CASSLAPIRDGYTF; CDR3 DNA: TGTGCCAGCAGCTTAGCACCCATAAGGGACGGCTACACCTTC
V gene: TRBV5-1; clone size: -; J gene: TRBJ2-2; D gene: -; CDR3 protein: CASSLQGRSNTGELFF; CDR3 DNA: TGCGCCAGCAGCTTGCAAGGACGTTCGAACACCGGGGAGCTGTTTTTT
V gene: TRBV4-1; clone size: -; J gene: TRBJ2-7; D gene: -; CDR3 protein: CASSYDQGPSYEQYF; CDR3 DNA: TGCGCCAGCAGCTATGACCAGGGGCCCTCCTACGAGCAGTACTTC
V gene: TRBV4-2; clone size: few; J gene: TRBJ2-1; D gene: TRBD2; CDR3 protein: CASSPQPGGSYNEQFF; CDR3 DNA: TGTGCCAGCAGCCCCCAACCGGGGGGGTCTTACAATGAGCAGTTCTTC
V gene: TRBV12-3/TRBV12-4; clone size: few; J gene: TRBJ2-7; D gene: -; CDR3 protein: CASSLFRGASEQYF; CDR3 DNA: TGTGCCAGCAGTTTATTCAGGGGAGCATCCGAGCAGTACTTC
V gene: TRBV6-1; clone size: -; J gene: TRBJ1-1; D gene: -; CDR3 protein: CASHRRGGKTEAFF; CDR3 DNA: TGTGCCAGCCATCGGAGGGGGGGGAAGACTGAAGCTTTCTTT
V gene: TRBV12-5; clone size: once; J gene: TRBJ2-5; D gene: -; CDR3 protein: CASGEGPPEGTQYF; CDR3 DNA: TGTGCTAGTGGGGAGGGCCCCCCGGAGGGGACCCAGTACTTC
V gene: TRBV5-1; clone size: -; J gene: TRBJ2-1; D gene: -; CDR3 protein: CASSFETGQLYNEQFF; CDR3 DNA: TGCGCCAGCAGCTTCGAGACAGGCCAGCTCTACAATGAGCAGTTCTTC
V gene: TRBV5-6; clone size: few; J gene: TRBJ2-1; D gene: TRBD1; CDR3 protein: CASSLRRQGKGEQFF; CDR3 DNA: TGTGCCAGCAGCTTGAGACGACAGGGGAAGGGTGAGCAGTTCTTC
V gene: TRBV6-1; clone size: -; J gene: TRBJ1-2; D gene: TRBD1; CDR3 protein: CASSRQTGNSQANYGYTF; CDR3 DNA: TGTGCCAGCAGCCGACAGACAGGGAACTCACAAGCTAACTATGGCTACACCTTC
V gene: TRBV12-3/TRBV12-4; clone size: -; J gene: TRBJ2-7; D gene: -; CDR3 protein: CASSAETSYEQYF; CDR3 DNA: TGTGCCAGCAGTGCCGAGACTTCCTACGAGCAGTACTTC
V gene: TRBV20-1; clone size: few; J gene: TRBJ1-1; D gene: -; CDR3 protein: CSARDRVGHTEAFF; CDR3 DNA: TGCAGTGCTAGAGATCGTGTAGGGCACACTGAAGCTTTCTTT
V gene: TRBV5-1; clone size: -; J gene: TRBJ2-7; D gene: -; CDR3 protein: CASSLSRSQSYEQYF; CDR3 DNA: TGCGCCAGCAGCTTGTCCAGGTCTCAGTCCTACGAGCAGTACTTC
V gene: TRBV12-3/TRBV12-4; clone size: few; J gene: TRBJ2-1; D gene: -; CDR3 protein: CASSPRWASYNEQFF; CDR3 DNA: TGTGCCAGCAGTCCCAGGTGGGCCTCCTACAATGAGCAGTTCTTC
V gene: TRBV12-3/TRBV12-4; clone size: -; J gene: TRBJ2-3; D gene: -; CDR3 protein: CASSLAAVSTDTQYF; CDR3 DNA: TGTGCCAGCAGTTTAGCGGCGGTTAGCACAGATACGCAGTATTTT
V gene: TRBV27; clone size: -; J gene: TRBJ2-7; D gene: TRBD2; CDR3 protein: CASSNSGGEQYF; CDR3 DNA: TGTGCCAGCTCAAACTCGGGGGGGGAACAGTACTTC
V gene: TRBV20-1; clone size: many; J gene: TRBJ2-3; D gene: -; CDR3 protein: CSASRTDTQYF; CDR3 DNA: TGCAGTGCTAGCCGCACAGATACGCAGTATTTT
V gene: TRBV6-1; clone size: once; J gene: TRBJ2-5; D gene: -; CDR3 protein: CASRLRLEGYEETQYF; CDR3 DNA: TGTGCCAGCAGACTACGCCTCGAGGGCTATGAAGAGACCCAGTACTTC
V gene: TRBV28; clone size: -; J gene: TRBJ2-3; D gene: -; CDR3 protein: CASSSTATQYF; CDR3 DNA: TGTGCCAGCAGCTCCACGGCCACGCAGTATTTT
V gene: TRBV5-1; clone size: few; J gene: TRBJ2-4; D gene: -; CDR3 protein: CASSLSGGGRQNIQYF; CDR3 DNA: TGCGCCAGCAGCCTCTCGGGAGGGGGCCGGCAGAACATTCAGTACTTC
V gene: TRBV28; clone size: -; J gene: TRBJ2-7; D gene: TRBD1; CDR3 protein: CASSSHRDRVSYEQYF; CDR3 DNA: TGTGCCAGCAGTTCCCACCGGGACAGGGTATCCTACGAGCAGTACTTC
V gene: TRBV20-1; clone size: few; J gene: TRBJ1-2; D gene: -; CDR3 protein: CSAHGGVNYGYTF; CDR3 DNA: TGCAGTGCTCACGGGGGAGTTAACTATGGCTACACCTTC
V gene: TRBV10-1; clone size: few; J gene: TRBJ1-2; D gene: -; CDR3 protein: CASSERRGHGYTF; CDR3 DNA: TGCGCCAGCAGTGAAAGGAGGGGCCATGGCTACACCTTC
V gene: TRBV5-1; clone size: -; J gene: TRBJ2-3; D gene: -; CDR3 protein: CASSLEGTPDTQYF; CDR3 DNA: TGCGCCAGCAGCTTGGAAGGGACCCCAGATACGCAGTATTTT
V gene: TRBV28; clone size: few; J gene: TRBJ2-3; D gene: -; CDR3 protein: CASSWTVSGTDTQYF; CDR3 DNA: TGTGCCAGCAGTTGGACAGTCAGCGGCACAGATACGCAGTATTTT
V gene: TRBV12-3/TRBV12-4; clone size: -; J gene: TRBJ2-5; D gene: TRBD1; CDR3 protein: CASGDRGRGETQYF; CDR3 DNA: TGTGCCAGCGGGGACAGGGGGCGCGGAGAGACCCAGTACTTC
V gene: TRBV12-3/TRBV12-4; clone size: many; J gene: TRBJ2-5; D gene: -; CDR3 protein: CASSFSGQETQYF; CDR3 DNA: TGCGCCAGCAGCTTTTCCGGCCAAGAGACCCAGTACTTC
V gene: TRBV29-1; clone size: -; J gene: TRBJ2-5; D gene: -; CDR3 protein: CSAHGARLPTQYF; CDR3 DNA: TGCAGCGCCCATGGAGCTCGACTCCCGACCCAGTACTTC
V gene: TRBV29-1; clone size: -; J gene: TRBJ2-3; D gene: -; CDR3 protein: CSVEGVPNTDTQYF; CDR3 DNA: TGCAGCGTTGAGGGGGTACCGAACACAGATACGCAGTATTTT
V gene: TRBV12-3/TRBV12-4; clone size: -; J gene: TRBJ1-2; D gene: -; CDR3 protein: CASSYGTVYGYTF; CDR3 DNA: TGTGCCAGCAGTTACGGGACGGTATATGGCTACACCTTC
V gene: TRBV12-3/TRBV12-4; clone size: many; J gene: TRBJ2-1; D gene: -; CDR3 protein: CASSRQSNEQFF; CDR3 DNA: TGTGCCAGCAGTCGACAGTCCAATGAGCAGTTCTTC
V gene: TRBV29-1; clone size: -; J gene: TRBJ1-3; D gene: -; CDR3 protein: CSVGEKNTIYF; CDR3 DNA: TGCAGCGTTGGGGAGAAAAACACCATATATTTT
V gene: TRBV12-3/TRBV12-4; clone size: -; J gene: TRBJ2-5; D gene: -; CDR3 protein: CASTSFVRETQYF; CDR3 DNA: TGTGCCAGCACTTCATTTGTGCGAGAGACCCAGTACTTC